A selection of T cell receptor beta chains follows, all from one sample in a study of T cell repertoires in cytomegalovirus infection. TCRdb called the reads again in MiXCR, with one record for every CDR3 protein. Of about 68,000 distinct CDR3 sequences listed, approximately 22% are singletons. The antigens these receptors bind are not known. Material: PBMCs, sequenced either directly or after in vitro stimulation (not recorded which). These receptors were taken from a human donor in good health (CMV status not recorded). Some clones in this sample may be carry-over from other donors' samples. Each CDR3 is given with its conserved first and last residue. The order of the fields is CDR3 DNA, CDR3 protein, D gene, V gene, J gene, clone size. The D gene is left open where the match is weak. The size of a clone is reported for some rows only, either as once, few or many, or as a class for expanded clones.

DNA: TGTGCCAGCAGTTTCCCTCTAGCGGGCGCAAAGGGTACGCAGTATTTT
CDR3: CASSFPLAGAKGTQYF
D: TRBD2
V: TRBV28
J: TRBJ2-3
size: few

DNA: TGCACCGTCGGCCTGGGGGATCTCACCGGGGAGCTGTTTTTT
CDR3: CTVGLGDLTGELFF
D: -
V: TRBV29-1
J: TRBJ2-2
size: -

DNA: TGTGCCAGCACCCCCTGGGCATATGGCTACACCTTC
CDR3: CASTPWAYGYTF
D: -
V: TRBV12-3/TRBV12-4
J: TRBJ1-2
size: -

DNA: TGTGCCAGCAGCTTAGAGGGTCTAACTGAAGCTTTCTTT
CDR3: CASSLEGLTEAFF
D: -
V: TRBV7-2
J: TRBJ1-1
size: -

DNA: TGTGCCAGTAGTCTTGATAGCGCGAACACCGGGGAGCTGTTTTTT
CDR3: CASSLDSANTGELFF
D: -
V: TRBV19
J: TRBJ2-2
size: -

DNA: TGTGCCAGCAGCTTAGATTCCAGCTCTGGAAACACCATATATTTT
CDR3: CASSLDSSSGNTIYF
D: -
V: TRBV11-2
J: TRBJ1-3
size: few

DNA: TGTGCCAGTAGTATCCGGGGTCCGGAGTCACCCCTCCACTTT
CDR3: CASSIRGPESPLHF
D: -
V: TRBV19
J: TRBJ1-6
size: -

DNA: TGTGCCAGCAGCTACGGGGGACAGCTATTTAATGAAAAACTGTTTTTT
CDR3: CASSYGGQLFNEKLFF
D: TRBD1
V: TRBV12-3/TRBV12-4
J: TRBJ1-4
size: many

DNA: TGTGCCAGCAGTGAGCGGACAGGGGTAACCGGGGAGCTGTTTTTT
CDR3: CASSERTGVTGELFF
D: TRBD1
V: TRBV6-1
J: TRBJ2-2
size: -

DNA: TGTGCCAGCAGCGTAGGAGGCAGCCGAAAAAACATTCAGTACTTC
CDR3: CASSVGGSRKNIQYF
D: -
V: TRBV9
J: TRBJ2-4
size: -

DNA: TGCAGTGCTAGAGTTTTCGCAGGGGACTTGAACACTGAAGCTTTCTTT
CDR3: CSARVFAGDLNTEAFF
D: -
V: TRBV20-1
J: TRBJ1-1
size: -

DNA: TGTGCCAGTACCAGGACTAGCGGGGCCGGAAACATTCAGTACTTC
CDR3: CASTRTSGAGNIQYF
D: TRBD2
V: TRBV19
J: TRBJ2-4
size: -

DNA: TGTGCCAGTAGTCCGGGTTACGAAAAACTGTTTTTT
CDR3: CASSPGYEKLFF
D: -
V: TRBV19
J: TRBJ1-4
size: few

DNA: TGTGCCAGCAGCCCTCCTCCCGGGGGGCGCGAGCGTGAGCAGTTCTTC
CDR3: CASSPPPGGREREQFF
D: -
V: TRBV12-3/TRBV12-4
J: TRBJ2-1
size: -

DNA: TGCAGCGTTGAAGGAGCCAGAGAAGCTAACTATGGCTACACCTTC
CDR3: CSVEGAREANYGYTF
D: -
V: TRBV29-1
J: TRBJ1-2
size: -

DNA: TGTGCCAGCAGTCGTCCAGGGTCCCGTTATGAGCAGTACTTC
CDR3: CASSRPGSRYEQYF
D: -
V: TRBV27
J: TRBJ2-7
size: -